These T cell receptor beta chains were read from a single sample in a study of CD8 T cells in Susac syndrome. TCRdb re-analysed the immunoSEQ multiplex PCR reads in MiXCR, keeping a single row per CDR3 protein. The sample holds under 70,000 distinct CDR3 sequences, approximately 94% seen once. Sequenced: CD8+ T cells from PBMCs. These receptors all stem from a human donor in good health. Both conserved end residues are part of each CDR3. A D gene is named only where the DNA matches it firmly. Expanded clones get a size class; other rows say once, few or many, or leave the size out.

clone_size,d_call,v_call,j_call,cdr3_aa,cdr3_nt
.,TRBD2,TRBV5-5,TRBJ2-3,CASSLGLAGGPTDTQYF,TGTGCCAGCAGCCTGGGACTAGCGGGGGGGCCCACAGATACGCAGTATTTT
.,.,TRBV6-1,TRBJ1-1,CASSEARAGVNTEAFF,TGTGCCAGCAGTGAAGCGCGGGCAGGAGTAAACACTGAAGCTTTCTTT
.,.,TRBV6-6,TRBJ2-1,CASSYVGDVQFF,TGTGCCAGCAGTTATGTGGGAGATGTGCAGTTCTTC
.,TRBD2,TRBV7-9,TRBJ2-5,CASSLTSGDQETQYF,TGTGCCAGCAGCTTAACTAGCGGGGACCAAGAGACCCAGTACTTC
.,.,TRBV27,TRBJ1-6,CASSQINSPLHF,TGTGCCAGCAGTCAGATAAATTCACCCCTCCACTTT
.,.,TRBV7-9,TRBJ1-2,CASSRPGWDRNGYTF,TGTGCCAGCAGCCGACCAGGGTGGGATCGGAATGGCTACACCTTC
once,.,TRBV29-1,TRBJ1-1,CSVAGLAEAFF,TGCAGCGTTGCAGGGTTGGCTGAAGCTTTCTTT
.,.,TRBV3-1,TRBJ2-7,CASSQDQATWHWEQYF,TGTGCCAGCAGCCAAGATCAGGCGACTTGGCATTGGGAGCAGTACTTC
.,.,TRBV6-2/TRBV6-3,TRBJ2-7,CASSYGHLSSYEQYF,TGTGCCAGCAGTTACGGACACCTAAGCTCCTACGAGCAGTACTTC
.,TRBD1,TRBV28,TRBJ1-2,CASSLWTGGSNYGYTF,TGTGCCAGCAGTTTATGGACAGGGGGAAGTAACTATGGCTACACCTTC
.,.,TRBV10-3,TRBJ2-2,CAISEMGGGELFF,TGTGCCATCAGTGAAATGGGGGGCGGGGAGCTGTTTTTT
.,.,TRBV5-6,TRBJ2-5,CASRESGVGQETQYF,TGTGCCAGCAGGGAGAGTGGGGTCGGGCAAGAGACCCAGTACTTC
.,TRBD2,TRBV19,TRBJ2-7,CASRGPLAGNHYEQYF,TGTGCCAGTAGGGGACCCCTAGCGGGGAACCACTACGAGCAGTACTTC
.,.,TRBV5-1,TRBJ1-1,CASSSRTMNTEAFF,TGCGCCAGCAGCTCCAGGACGATGAACACTGAAGCTTTCTTT
.,.,TRBV6-1,TRBJ2-3,CASSDAPVKGFTDTQYF,TGTGCCAGCAGTGATGCCCCAGTGAAGGGATTCACAGATACGCAGTATTTT
.,.,TRBV10-3,TRBJ2-7,CAISEAGPSGQYF,TGTGCCATCAGTGAGGCCGGCCCTTCGGGGCAGTACTTC
.,TRBD2,TRBV5-1,TRBJ2-7,CASSTGGASYEQYF,TGCGCCAGCAGCACCGGGGGGGCAAGCTACGAGCAGTACTTC
.,.,TRBV19,TRBJ1-3,CASIRDISSGNTIYF,TGTGCCAGTATAAGGGACATCAGCTCTGGAAACACCATATATTTT
.,.,TRBV6-4,TRBJ2-3,CASSDGQGSTDTQYF,TGTGCCAGCAGTGATGGGCAGGGGAGCACAGATACGCAGTATTTT
.,.,TRBV27,TRBJ2-1,CASSLGAPDNEQFF,TGTGCCAGCAGTTTAGGTGCTCCCGACAATGAGCAGTTCTTC
.,TRBD2,TRBV9,TRBJ2-2,CASSGGTSGGPTNTGELFF,TGTGCCAGCAGCGGGGGGACTAGCGGGGGACCGACGAACACCGGGGAGCTGTTTTTT
.,TRBD1,TRBV6-5,TRBJ1-6,CASSLSGGGSPLHF,TGTGCCAGCAGCCTATCAGGGGGCGGTTCACCCCTCCACTTT
few,TRBD1,TRBV6-1,TRBJ2-1,CASSWGQNNEQFF,TGTGCCAGCAGTTGGGGACAGAACAATGAGCAGTTCTTC
.,.,TRBV4-1,TRBJ1-5,CASSQDRGGQPQHF,TGCGCCAGCAGCCAAGACAGGGGAGGTCAGCCCCAGCATTTT
.,.,TRBV2,TRBJ2-7,CASSETGGRNYEQYF,TGTGCCAGCAGTGAAACTGGAGGGAGGAACTACGAGCAGTACTTC
few,.,TRBV19,TRBJ1-1,CASSIGNTEAFF,TGTGCCAGTAGTATAGGGAACACTGAAGCTTTCTTT
.,TRBD1,TRBV5-4,TRBJ1-4,CASSTTGTATNEKLFF,TGTGCCAGCAGCACGACAGGGACAGCAACTAATGAAAAACTGTTTTTT
.,TRBD1,TRBV5-4,TRBJ2-7,CASRDRGSPYEQYF,TGTGCCAGCCGGGACAGGGGGTCCCCCTACGAGCAGTACTTC
.,TRBD1,TRBV7-9,TRBJ2-1,CASSGQGRGNEQFF,TGTGCCAGCAGCGGACAGGGACGGGGGAATGAGCAGTTCTTC
.,.,TRBV2,TRBJ2-7,CATRAGPSYEQYF,TGTGCCACTCGGGCGGGCCCCTCCTACGAGCAGTACTTC
.,.,TRBV28,TRBJ1-2,CASSSPRSLRDNNYGYTF,TGTGCCAGCAGTTCCCCCCGATCCCTTAGAGATAATAACTATGGCTACACCTTC
.,.,TRBV27,TRBJ2-2,CASSLSPARVGNTGELFF,TGTGCCAGCAGTTTATCCCCCGCCAGGGTGGGGAACACCGGGGAGCTGTTTTTT
.,.,TRBV4-3,TRBJ2-3,CASSQEFRGDTQYF,TGCGCCAGCAGCCAAGAATTCAGAGGTGATACGCAGTATTTT
.,.,TRBV3-1,TRBJ1-2,CASSQEDGELANYGYTF,TGTGCCAGCAGCCAAGAGGACGGCGAGTTAGCTAACTATGGCTACACCTTC
.,.,TRBV7-2,TRBJ2-7,CASSLSGTDYEQYF,TGTGCCAGCAGCTTAAGCGGGACAGACTACGAGCAGTACTTC
.,.,TRBV7-9,TRBJ2-7,CASFPDLSFLGAYEQYF,TGTGCCAGCTTCCCCGACCTCAGTTTCCTCGGCGCCTACGAGCAGTACTTC
.,.,TRBV12-3/TRBV12-4,TRBJ1-5,CASSTDGNQPQHF,TGTGCCAGCAGTACAGACGGCAATCAGCCCCAGCATTTT
.,.,TRBV18,TRBJ1-2,CASSPPPGNYGYTF,TGTGCCAGCTCACCACCCCCGGGGAACTATGGCTACACCTTC
.,TRBD1,TRBV7-2,TRBJ2-1,CASSRDRVNEQFF,TGTGCCAGCAGCCGGGACAGGGTCAATGAGCAGTTCTTC
.,.,TRBV2,TRBJ2-1,CAKDGPIGDEQFF,TGTGCCAAGGACGGCCCGATCGGTGATGAGCAGTTCTTC
.,TRBD2,TRBV19,TRBJ2-5,CASRTGTSPLTETQYF,TGTGCCAGTAGGACCGGGACTAGTCCTCTGACGGAGACCCAGTACTTC
.,.,TRBV27,TRBJ1-6,CASSSAGPAHRGSPLHF,TGTGCCAGCAGTTCGGCCGGGCCCGCGCACCGAGGATCACCCCTCCACTTT
.,TRBD1,TRBV7-9,TRBJ1-6,CASSSPGQLGSDSPLHF,TGTGCCAGCAGCTCACCGGGACAGCTGGGCTCGGATTCACCCCTCCACTTT
.,.,TRBV12-3/TRBV12-4,TRBJ2-5,CASSLAAGIQETQYF,TGTGCCAGCAGTTTAGCTGCGGGGATTCAAGAGACCCAGTACTTC
.,TRBD2,TRBV12-3/TRBV12-4,TRBJ2-7,CASTLRSGGADEQYF,TGTGCCAGCACCTTGAGAAGCGGGGGGGCCGACGAGCAGTACTTC
.,.,TRBV19,TRBJ1-5,CASSVWGDLNQPQHF,TGTGCCAGTAGTGTCTGGGGGGACCTCAATCAGCCCCAGCATTTT
.,.,TRBV2,TRBJ1-5,CASSEGQFVGNQPQHF,TGTGCCAGCAGTGAAGGACAGTTCGTGGGCAATCAGCCCCAGCATTTT
.,.,TRBV28,TRBJ2-7,CASSLRGRSSYEQYF,TGTGCCAGCAGTTTACGTGGCAGGAGCTCCTACGAGCAGTACTTC
few,.,TRBV4-2,TRBJ1-6,CASSRNRDSNSPLHF,TGTGCCAGCAGCCGAAACCGGGACTCTAATTCACCCCTCCACTTT
.,.,TRBV28,TRBJ1-6,CASSLLVTGHNSPLHF,TGTGCCAGCAGTTTACTCGTAACAGGGCATAATTCACCCCTCCACTTT
.,.,TRBV28,TRBJ1-4,CASSLRSGDEKLFF,TGTGCCAGCAGTTTGAGGTCGGGGGATGAAAAACTGTTTTTT
.,.,TRBV30,TRBJ2-7,CAWRRGSYEQYF,TGTGCCTGGAGAAGGGGAAGCTACGAGCAGTACTTC
.,.,TRBV2,TRBJ1-1,CASSEVGRGRNGEAFF,TGTGCCAGCAGTGAAGTGGGGCGGGGGCGGAATGGTGAAGCTTTCTTT
once,.,TRBV10-1,TRBJ2-1,CASSAPGGAGFF,TGCGCCAGCAGCGCCCCGGGTGGCGCGGGGTTCTTC